Below, 7 T cell receptor beta chains from the same sample are listed, as sequenced in a study of T cells expressing NK-cell markers. TCRdb reprocessed the 5' RACE reads, with one entry per CDR3 protein and no DNA. This table lists about 430,000 distinct CDR3 sequences. The sample consisted of blood T cells: a sorted CD56 or NKG2C T cell subset, CD4+ or CD8+ T cells, or bulk PBMC T cells (not recorded which). The source is a woman between 50 and 59 years old in good health.

The chain links TRBV10-1 to TRBJ2-2. The CDR3 is 12 residues long. Germline V gene data show CDR1 as WNHNN and CDR2 as SYGVQD (reference sequence). CDR3 in amino acids: CASSDPTGELFF.

The chain carries TRBV4-1 and TRBJ1-2; TCRdb's D call, TRBD1, is unchecked because there is no DNA. This CDR3 contains 14 residues. Per germline, CDR1 MGHRA and CDR2 YSYEKL. The CDR3 sequence is CASSQPGTGGGYTF.

V gene TRBV12-3 or TRBV12-4 combines with J gene TRBJ2-5; TCRdb gives TRBD2 as the D gene, but with no DNA this cannot be confirmed. The CDR3 spans 17 residues. This chain's CDR3 is CASSLTVGGRAAETQYF.

The chain couples TRBV24-1 to TRBJ1-3. The CDR3 contains 13 residues. The germline gives CDR1 KGHDR, CDR2 SFDVKD. This CDR3 reads CATSAAAGNTIYF.

This rearrangement joins TRBV7-2 to TRBJ2-1; TCRdb reports TRBD2, a call that lacks DNA to check it against. This CDR3 contains 15 residues. Germline loops: CDR1 SGHTA, CDR2 FQGNSA. The chain's CDR3 is CASSLARDYRNEQFF.

This chain joins TRBV7-2 and TRBJ2-6. Germline V lookup: CDR1 SGHTA, CDR2 FQGNSA. This CDR3 has 13 residues. CDR3 loop: CASRTPGANVLTF.

The chain recombines TRBV5-1 with TRBJ2-4; the D call of TRBD1 rests on TCRdb alone, since no DNA is present to check it. The CDR3 totals 11 residues. Germline CDR1 and CDR2: SGHRS and YFSETQ. CDR3 sequence reads: CASRAEGVQYF.